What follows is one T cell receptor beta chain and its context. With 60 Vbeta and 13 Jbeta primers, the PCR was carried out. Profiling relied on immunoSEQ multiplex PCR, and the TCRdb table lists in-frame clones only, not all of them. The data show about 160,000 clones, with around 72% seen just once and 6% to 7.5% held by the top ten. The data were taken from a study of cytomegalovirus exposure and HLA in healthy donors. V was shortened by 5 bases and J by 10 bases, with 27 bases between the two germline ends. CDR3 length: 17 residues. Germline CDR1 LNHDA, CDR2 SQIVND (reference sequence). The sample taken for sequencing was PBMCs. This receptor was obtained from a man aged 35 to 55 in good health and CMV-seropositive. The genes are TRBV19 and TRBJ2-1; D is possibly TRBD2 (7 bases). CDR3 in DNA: TGTGCCAGTAGTTCCATCGGAAGGGGGGGCGGTTGGAGCGAGCAGTTCTTC. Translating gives CASSSIGRGGGWSEQFF.